These 13 T cell receptor beta chains were sequenced from one sample in a study of blood T cell repertoires in COVID-19. Assay used: immunoSEQ multiplex PCR; TCRdb lists only in-frame clones, some missing. The data hold some 200,000 clones, with around nine tenths observed a single time. The specimen was peripheral blood. The source is a woman aged 18-29 years who had recovered from COVID-19.

This clone was seen a single time. This chain links TRBV18 with TRBJ2-3, with TRBD2 matching over 10 bases. The CDR3 runs to 19 residues. Losses at the gene ends were 0 bases for V and 2 bases for J; bases not matched to a gene: 11. CDR1 KGHSH and CDR2 LQKENI come from the germline V gene. The CDR3 loop is CASSPPGSLAGIITDTQYF. CDR3 DNA sequence: TGTGCCAGCTCACCACCGGGGTCACTAGCGGGGATAATCACAGATACGCAGTATTTT.

The J gene is TRBJ2-5, the V gene TRBV6-5; tentative D call: TRBD2 (5 bases). CDR1 and CDR2 (germline): MNHEY, SVGAGI. The CDR3 loop spans 13 amino acids. Trimming pared 6 bases from V and 5 bases from J, leaving 13 bases between. The CDR3 bases are TGTGCCAGCAGCTCTCGGGATCGGGAGACCCAGTACTTC. Its translation: CASSSRDRETQYF.

The gene calls are TRBV11-2 and TRBJ1-1; 7 bases line up with TRBD1. There are 15 residues in the CDR3. V dropped 2 bases and J dropped 5; count of bases not matched to a gene: 8. The germline V gene has CDR1 SGHAT and CDR2 FQNNGV. The DNA of the CDR3 is TGTGCCAGCAGCTTAACACAGGGGATAAGGACTGAAGCTTTCTTT. The encoded protein is CASSLTQGIRTEAFF.

The CDR3, as DNA: TGTGCCAGCAGTGACCGTAGCGGGATGATAGGAGATACGCAGTATTTT. Its protein product is CASSDRSGMIGDTQYF. This chain connects TRBV25-1 to TRBJ2-3; 8 bases align to TRBD2. The V gene's germline CDR1 is MGHDK and CDR2 SYGVNS. This CDR3 is built from 16 residues. The junction had 10 bases not matched to a gene; V was cut back by 3 bases and J by 5 bases.

The rearrangement links TRBV2 to TRBJ2-5; D possibly corresponds to TRBD1 (6 bases). The CDR3 is 16 residues long. The germline V gene encodes CDR1 SNHLY and CDR2 FYNNEI. V lost 6 bases and J lost 5, with 22 bases in between. As DNA, the CDR3 is TGTGCCAGCAGCTCCCCCGGGCGGGCAGGGGAGGAGACCCAGTACTTC. Translated, it gives CASSSPGRAGEETQYF.

The chain combines TRBV25-1 with TRBJ2-1, with a possible D match to TRBD1 (5 bases). CDR1 and CDR2 from the germline V gene are MGHDK and SYGVNS. This CDR3 is 14 amino acids long. Between the trimmed V and J ends, which lost 5 bases and 5 bases, there was a span of 13 bases. The CDR3 region is CASSQGTRNNEQFF. Written as DNA, the CDR3 is TGTGCCAGCAGTCAGGGTACTCGCAACAATGAGCAGTTCTTC.

This clone was detected a few times. The chain has TRBV2 and TRBJ2-7, with D possibly TRBD1 on 6 matching bases. Germline V gives CDR1 SNHLY, CDR2 FYNNEI. V shed 7 bases and J shed 7 bases, with 14 bases lying between them. The CDR3 totals 12 residues. The CDR3 DNA reads TGTGCCAGCACCCGAAATAGGGGGGAGCAGTACTTC. The encoded protein is CASTRNRGEQYF. The whole variable domain, filled in from reference TRBV2 and TRBJ2-7, reads EPEVTQTPSHQVTQMGQEVILRCVPISNHLYFYWYRQILGQKVEFLVSFYNNEISEKSEIFDDQFSVERPDGSNFTLKIRSTKLEDSAMYFCASTRNRGEQYFGPGTRLTVT.

The rearrangement links TRBV7-8 to TRBJ1-4; D may be TRBD1 (6 bases). V lost 5 bases and J 8 bases, leaving 27 bases between the germline ends. Germline-derived CDR1 and CDR2 are SGHVS and FQNEAQ. The CDR3 loop spans 18 amino acids. The CDR3: CASSHGWGGKLSGEKLFF. As DNA, the CDR3 is TGTGCCAGCAGCCATGGGTGGGGGGGCAAGTTGTCGGGAGAAAAACTGTTTTTT. Complete variable domain (other parts from reference TRBV7-8 and TRBJ1-4): GAGVSQSPRYKVAKRGQDVALRCDPISGHVSLFWYQQALGQGPEFLTYFQNEAQLDKSGLPSDRFFAERPEGSVSTLKIQRTQQEDSAVYLCASSHGWGGKLSGEKLFFGSGTQLSVL.

This rearrangement joins TRBV7-9 to TRBJ1-6, with unresolved D. The ends were cut back, 1 base at V and 9 bases at J, with 7 bases in the middle. The germline V gene encodes CDR1 SEHNR and CDR2 FQNEAQ (reference sequence). The CDR3 spans 13 residues. CDR3: CASSLGEVSPLHF. Here the CDR3 DNA reads TGTGCCAGCAGCTTAGGGGAGGTTTCACCCCTCCACTTT.

The chain joins TRBV19 to TRBJ2-3, with D unclear. Germline V gene data show CDR1 as LNHDA and CDR2 as SQIVND (reference sequence). This CDR3 has 14 amino acids. With 2 bases removed from V and 2 bases from J, the gap between germline ends came to 8 bases. The DNA for the CDR3 is TGTGCCAGTAGTATATTCGGGTACACAGATACGCAGTATTTT. Its translation is CASSIFGYTDTQYF. Full variable domain (remainder filled in from reference TRBV19 and TRBJ2-3): DGGITQSPKYLFRKEGQNVTLSCEQNLNHDAMYWYRQDPGQGLRLIYYSQIVNDFQKGDIAEGYSVSREKKESFPLTVTSAQKNPTAFYLCASSIFGYTDTQYFGPGTRLTVL.

This rearrangement joins TRBV29-1 to TRBJ1-2; no firm D call. In germline, CDR1 is SQVTM, CDR2 ANQGSEA. The ends were cut back, 4 bases at V and 6 bases at J, with 9 bases in the middle. The CDR3 is 11 residues long. CDR3 in amino acids: CSVAGGHGYTF. The CDR3 region has the DNA TGCAGCGTTGCTGGAGGGCATGGCTACACCTTC.

The CDR3 here is CASSYPLQPQHF. CDR3 DNA sequence: TGTGCCAGCAGCTATCCTCTTCAGCCCCAGCATTTT. This rearrangement joins TRBV7-2 to TRBJ1-5; D gene uncertain. This CDR3 comprises 12 residues. Germline V lookup: CDR1 SGHTA, CDR2 FQGNSA. V lost 4 bases to trimming and J lost 6 bases, with 7 bases between them. Complete variable domain (other parts from reference TRBV7-2 and TRBJ1-5): GAGVSQSPSNKVTEKGKDVELRCDPISGHTALYWYRQSLGQGLEFLIYFQGNSAPDKSGLPSDRFSAERTGGSVSTLTIQRTQQEDSAVYLCASSYPLQPQHFGDGTRLSIL.

Turning to this clone: Within the sample, other DNA sequences also encode this same CDR3. J is TRBJ1-1 and V is TRBV18; D gene uncertain. The CDR3 totals 13 residues. Germline CDR1 and CDR2: KGHSH and LQKENI. V was cut by 0 bases and J by 5 bases, with 7 bases left in between. The CDR3 DNA follows: TGTGCCAGCTCACCACCTGGGAGGACTGAAGCTTTCTTT. This gives the protein CASSPPGRTEAFF.